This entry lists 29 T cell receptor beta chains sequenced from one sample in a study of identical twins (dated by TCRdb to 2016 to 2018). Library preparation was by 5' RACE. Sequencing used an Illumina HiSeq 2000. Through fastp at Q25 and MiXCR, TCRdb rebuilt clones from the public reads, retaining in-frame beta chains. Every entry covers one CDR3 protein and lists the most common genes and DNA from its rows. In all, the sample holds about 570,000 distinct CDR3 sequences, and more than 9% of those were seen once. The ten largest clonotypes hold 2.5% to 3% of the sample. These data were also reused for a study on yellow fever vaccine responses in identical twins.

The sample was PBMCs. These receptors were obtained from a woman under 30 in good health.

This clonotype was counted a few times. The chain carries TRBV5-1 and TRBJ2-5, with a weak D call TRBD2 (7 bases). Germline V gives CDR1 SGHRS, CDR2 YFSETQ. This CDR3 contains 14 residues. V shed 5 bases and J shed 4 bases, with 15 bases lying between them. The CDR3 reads CASSIGGEGETQYF. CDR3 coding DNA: TGCGCCAGCAGTATAGGGGGGGAAGGAGAGACCCAGTACTTC.

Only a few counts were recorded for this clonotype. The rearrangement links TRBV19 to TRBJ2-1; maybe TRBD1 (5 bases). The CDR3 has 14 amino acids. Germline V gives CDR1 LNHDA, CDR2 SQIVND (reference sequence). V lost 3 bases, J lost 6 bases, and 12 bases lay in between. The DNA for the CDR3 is TGTGCCAGTAGTATCGTCCAGGGCCGCAATGAGCAGTTCTTC. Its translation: CASSIVQGRNEQFF. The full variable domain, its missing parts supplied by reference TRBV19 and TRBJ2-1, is DGGITQSPKYLFRKEGQNVTLSCEQNLNHDAMYWYRQDPGQGLRLIYYSQIVNDFQKGDIAEGYSVSREKKESFPLTVTSAQKNPTAFYLCASSIVQGRNEQFFGPGTRLTVL.

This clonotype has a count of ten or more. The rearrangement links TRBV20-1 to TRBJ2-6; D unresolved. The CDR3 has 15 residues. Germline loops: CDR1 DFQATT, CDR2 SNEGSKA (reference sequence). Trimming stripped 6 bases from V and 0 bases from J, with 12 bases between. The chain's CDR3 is CSAVDTTSGANVLTF. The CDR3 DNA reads TGCAGTGCCGTAGACACCACCTCTGGGGCCAACGTCCTGACTTTC.

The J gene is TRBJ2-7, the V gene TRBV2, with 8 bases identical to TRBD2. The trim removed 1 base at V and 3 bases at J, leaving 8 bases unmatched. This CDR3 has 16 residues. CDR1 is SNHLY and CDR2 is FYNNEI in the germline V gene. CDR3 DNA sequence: TGTGCCAGCAGTGAAGGGGCGGGGGGCCTCAACTACGAGCAGTACTTC. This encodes CASSEGAGGLNYEQYF.

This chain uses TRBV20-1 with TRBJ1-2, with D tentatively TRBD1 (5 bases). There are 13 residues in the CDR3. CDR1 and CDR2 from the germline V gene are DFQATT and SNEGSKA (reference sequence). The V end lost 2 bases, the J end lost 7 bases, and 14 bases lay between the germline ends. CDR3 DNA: TGCAGTGCTAGAAAGGGGCCGGTCGGTGGCTACACCTTC. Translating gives CSARKGPVGGYTF.

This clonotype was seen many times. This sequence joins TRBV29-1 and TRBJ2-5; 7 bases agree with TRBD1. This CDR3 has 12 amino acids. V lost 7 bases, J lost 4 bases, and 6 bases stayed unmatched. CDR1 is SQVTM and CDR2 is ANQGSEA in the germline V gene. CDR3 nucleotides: TGCAGCGGACAGGGTGGACCAGAGACCCAGTACTTC. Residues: CSGQGGPETQYF.

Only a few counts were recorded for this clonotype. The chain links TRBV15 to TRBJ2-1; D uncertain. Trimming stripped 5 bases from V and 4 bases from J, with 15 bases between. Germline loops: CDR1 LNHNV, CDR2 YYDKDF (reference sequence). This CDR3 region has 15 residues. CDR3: CATSLGISEYNEQFF. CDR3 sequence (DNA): TGTGCCACCAGCCTCGGCATTTCGGAATACAATGAGCAGTTCTTC.

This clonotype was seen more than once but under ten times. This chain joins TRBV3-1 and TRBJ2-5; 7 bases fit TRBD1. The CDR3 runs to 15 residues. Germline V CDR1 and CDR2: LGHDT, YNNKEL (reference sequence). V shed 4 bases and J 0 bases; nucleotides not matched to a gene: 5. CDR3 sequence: CASSPGQAYQETQYF. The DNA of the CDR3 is TGTGCCAGCAGCCCTGGACAGGCGTACCAAGAGACCCAGTACTTC.

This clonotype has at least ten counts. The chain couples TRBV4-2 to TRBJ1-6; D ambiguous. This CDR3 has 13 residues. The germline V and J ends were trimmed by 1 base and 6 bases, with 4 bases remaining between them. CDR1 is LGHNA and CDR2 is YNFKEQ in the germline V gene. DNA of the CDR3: TGTGCCAGCAGCCAAGTTATTAATTCACCCCTCCACTTT. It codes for CASSQVINSPLHF.

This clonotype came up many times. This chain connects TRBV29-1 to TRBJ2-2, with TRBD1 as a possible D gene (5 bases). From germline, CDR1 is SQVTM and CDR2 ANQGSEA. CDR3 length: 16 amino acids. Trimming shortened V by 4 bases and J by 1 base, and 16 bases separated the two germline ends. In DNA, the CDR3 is TGCAGCGTTGTGACTTCTCAGGGTTTGAACACCGGGGAGCTGTTTTTT. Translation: CSVVTSQGLNTGELFF.

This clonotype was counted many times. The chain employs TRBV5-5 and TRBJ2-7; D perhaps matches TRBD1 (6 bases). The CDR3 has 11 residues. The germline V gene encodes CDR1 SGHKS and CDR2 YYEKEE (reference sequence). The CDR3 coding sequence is TGTGCTACCGGACAGAAGAACGAGCAGTACTTC. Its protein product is CATGQKNEQYF.

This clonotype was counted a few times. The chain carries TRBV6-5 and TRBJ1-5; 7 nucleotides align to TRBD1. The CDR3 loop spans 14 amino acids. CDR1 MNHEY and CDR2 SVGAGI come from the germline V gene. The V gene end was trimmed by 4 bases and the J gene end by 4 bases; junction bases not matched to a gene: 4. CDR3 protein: CASSSNRGNQPQHF. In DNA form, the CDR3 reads TGTGCCAGCAGTTCAAACAGGGGAAATCAGCCCCAGCATTTT.

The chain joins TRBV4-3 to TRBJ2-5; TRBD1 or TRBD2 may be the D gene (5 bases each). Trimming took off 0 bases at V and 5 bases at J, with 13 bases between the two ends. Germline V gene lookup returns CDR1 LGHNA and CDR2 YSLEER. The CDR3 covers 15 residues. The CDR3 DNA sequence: TGCGCCAGCAGCCAAGAGGCCTATGAGGGGGAGACCCAGTACTTC. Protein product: CASSQEAYEGETQYF.

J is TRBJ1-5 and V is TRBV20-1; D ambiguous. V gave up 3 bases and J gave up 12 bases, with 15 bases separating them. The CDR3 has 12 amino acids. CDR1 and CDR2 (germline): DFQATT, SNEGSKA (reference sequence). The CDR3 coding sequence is TGCAGTGCTAGCTCCTTGGCGGAGCTCCAGCATTTT. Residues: CSASSLAELQHF.

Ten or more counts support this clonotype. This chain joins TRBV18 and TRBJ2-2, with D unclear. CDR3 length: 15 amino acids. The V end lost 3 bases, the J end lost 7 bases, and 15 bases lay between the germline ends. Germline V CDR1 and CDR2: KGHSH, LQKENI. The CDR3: CASSPSIGWNGELFF. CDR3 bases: TGTGCCAGCTCACCGTCTATTGGATGGAACGGGGAGCTGTTTTTT.

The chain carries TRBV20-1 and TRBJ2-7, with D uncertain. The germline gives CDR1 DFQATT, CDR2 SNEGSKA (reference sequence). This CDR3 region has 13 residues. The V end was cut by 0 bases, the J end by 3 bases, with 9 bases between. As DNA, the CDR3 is TGCAGTGCTAGAGAAGGCCACCTCTACGAGCAGTACTTC. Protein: CSAREGHLYEQYF.

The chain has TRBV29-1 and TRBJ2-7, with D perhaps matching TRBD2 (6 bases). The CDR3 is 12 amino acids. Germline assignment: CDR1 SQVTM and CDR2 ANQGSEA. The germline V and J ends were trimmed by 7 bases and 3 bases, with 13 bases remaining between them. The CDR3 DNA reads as TGCAGCGCCGAGGGACTCGACTACGAGCAGTACTTC. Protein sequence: CSAEGLDYEQYF.

The DNA for the CDR3 is TGTGCCAGCAGCTTAGTGGAGGGACGGGAAGGCGGGGAGCTGTTTTTT. Amino acid sequence: CASSLVEGREGGELFF. The chain links TRBV7-8 to TRBJ2-2; D perhaps matches TRBD2 (6 bases). The germline V and J ends were trimmed by 1 base and 7 bases, with 16 bases remaining between them. Germline values: CDR1 SGHVS, CDR2 FQNEAQ. The CDR3 has 16 residues. Based on the CDR3 plus reference TRBV7-8 and TRBJ2-2, the full variable domain is GAGVSQSPRYKVAKRGQDVALRCDPISGHVSLFWYQQALGQGPEFLTYFQNEAQLDKSGLPSDRFFAERPEGSVSTLKIQRTQQEDSAVYLCASSLVEGREGGELFFGEGSRLTVL.

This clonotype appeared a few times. CDR3 residues: CASSLRQGELSTLHF. CDR3 DNA: TGTGCCAGCAGTTTACGACAGGGGGAGCTGAGCACCCTCCACTTT. This chain uses TRBV12-3 or TRBV12-4 with TRBJ1-6, with 9 bases that match TRBD1. The V and J ends lost 2 bases and 14 bases, in that order; junction bases with no gene match: 10. CDR3 size: 15 residues.

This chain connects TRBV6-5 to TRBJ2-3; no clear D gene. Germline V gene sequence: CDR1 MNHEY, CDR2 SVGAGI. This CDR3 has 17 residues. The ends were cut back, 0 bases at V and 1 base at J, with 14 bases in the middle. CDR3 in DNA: TGTGCCAGCAGTTACTCTTTGGCTCGAGCAGGCACAGATACGCAGTATTTT. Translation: CASSYSLARAGTDTQYF.

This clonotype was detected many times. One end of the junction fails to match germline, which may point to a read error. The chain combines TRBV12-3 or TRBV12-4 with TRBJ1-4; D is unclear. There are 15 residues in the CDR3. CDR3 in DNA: TGTGCCAGCAGTGAGGAGGGAAGAGGGAATGGAAAACTGTTTTTT. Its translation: CASSEEGRGNGKLFF.

CDR3 region: CASSLNTGREGTDTQYF. The CDR3 bases are TGCGCCAGCAGCTTGAATACAGGGAGGGAAGGCACAGATACGCAGTATTTT. The V gene is TRBV5-1, the J gene TRBJ2-3; TRBD2 might be the D (7 bases). Germline V CDR1 and CDR2: SGHRS, YFSETQ. The CDR3 is 17 amino acids. V lost 1 base and J lost 1, with 16 bases in between. Filled out from reference TRBV5-1 and TRBJ2-3, the complete variable domain reads KAGVTQTPRYLIKTRGQQVTLSCSPISGHRSVSWYQQTPGQGLQFLFEYFSETQRNKGNFPGRFSGRQFSNSRSEMNVSTLELGDSALYLCASSLNTGREGTDTQYFGPGTRLTVL.

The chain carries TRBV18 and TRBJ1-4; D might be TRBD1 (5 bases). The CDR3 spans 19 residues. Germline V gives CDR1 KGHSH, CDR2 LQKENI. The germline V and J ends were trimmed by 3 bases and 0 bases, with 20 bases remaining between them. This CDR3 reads CASSPGPTGLGATNEKLFF. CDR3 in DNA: TGTGCCAGCTCACCGGGGCCCACGGGACTAGGTGCAACTAATGAAAAACTGTTTTTT.

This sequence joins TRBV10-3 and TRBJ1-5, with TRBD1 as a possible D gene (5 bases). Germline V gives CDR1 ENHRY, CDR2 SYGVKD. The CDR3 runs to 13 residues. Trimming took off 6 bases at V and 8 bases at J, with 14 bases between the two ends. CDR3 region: CAIREGREEPQHF. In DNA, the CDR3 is TGTGCCATCAGGGAGGGGAGAGAAGAGCCCCAGCATTTT.

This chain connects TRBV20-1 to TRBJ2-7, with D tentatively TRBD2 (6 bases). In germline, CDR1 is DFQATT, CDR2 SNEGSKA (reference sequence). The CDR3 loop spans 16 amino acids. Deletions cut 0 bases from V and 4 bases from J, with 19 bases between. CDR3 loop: CSAREGGPPNSYEQYF. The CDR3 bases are TGCAGTGCTAGAGAGGGGGGACCGCCTAACTCTTACGAGCAGTACTTC.

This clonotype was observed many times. The CDR3 coding sequence is TGTGCCAGCAGTAGGGGACTAGCGGCCTCCTACAATGAGCAGTTCTTC. It translates to CASSRGLAASYNEQFF. This chain joins TRBV2 and TRBJ2-1; 11 nucleotides match TRBD2. The CDR3 has 16 amino acids. Per the germline V gene, CDR1 is SNHLY and CDR2 is FYNNEI. Trimming cost V 5 bases and J 0 bases; bases outside gene matches: 3.

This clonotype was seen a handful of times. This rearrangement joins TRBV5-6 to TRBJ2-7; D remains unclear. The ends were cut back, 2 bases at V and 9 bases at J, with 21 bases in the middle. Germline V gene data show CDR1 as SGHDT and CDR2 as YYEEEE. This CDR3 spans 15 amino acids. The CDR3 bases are TGTGCCAGCAGCTTTTTTTGGACGGACGGATCTTGGCAGTACTTC. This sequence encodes CASSFFWTDGSWQYF.

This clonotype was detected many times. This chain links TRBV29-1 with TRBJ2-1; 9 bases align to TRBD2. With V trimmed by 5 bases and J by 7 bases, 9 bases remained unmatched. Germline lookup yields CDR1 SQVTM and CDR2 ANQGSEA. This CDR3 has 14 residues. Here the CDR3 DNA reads TGCAGCGTTAGGTTCATTGGACTAGCGAATGAGCAGTTCTTC. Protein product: CSVRFIGLANEQFF.

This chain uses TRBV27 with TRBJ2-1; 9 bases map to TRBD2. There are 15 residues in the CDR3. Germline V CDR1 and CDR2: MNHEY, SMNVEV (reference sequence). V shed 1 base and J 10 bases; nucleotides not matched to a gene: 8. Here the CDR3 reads CASSLYASGVNEQFF. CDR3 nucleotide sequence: TGTGCCAGCAGTTTATATGCTAGCGGGGTAAACGAGCAGTTCTTC.